This TCR beta chain appears in the sequencing data of a study of CD4+ T cells in melanoma. The protocol was immunoSEQ multiplex PCR, while the TCRdb copy is restricted to in-frame clones and leaves out a portion. The sample lists 6,000 to 8,500 clones; around two thirds were seen once. Sample share makes this clone medium-sized. Its specificity is not known. Findings and caveats of the study: Diverse differentiation states were reported for melanoma neoantigen-specific CD4+ T cells. CD8+ T cell, macrophage and B cell function reportedly correlated with neoantigen-specific CD4+ T cells.

This CDR3 spans 12 amino acids. Germline CDR1 GTSNPN, CDR2 SVGIG (reference sequence). Trimming removed 4 bases from V and 6 bases from J, with 12 bases in between. This TCR derives from a human donor with melanoma. The V call is TRBV30, the J call TRBJ1-2; D is perhaps TRBD1 (5 bases). Material for sequencing was cells from a culture (not recorded whether cultured in vitro). The CDR3 reads CAWITGTDGYTF. For the CDR3, the DNA is TGTGCCTGGATCACCGGGACGGATGGCTACACCTTC. Together with reference TRBV30 and TRBJ1-2, the CDR3 gives the full variable domain: SQTIHQWPATLVQPVGSPLSLECTVEGTSNPNLYWYRQAAGRGLQLLFYSVGIGQISSEVPQNLSASRPQDRQFILSSKKLLLSDSGFYLCAWITGTDGYTFGSGTRLTVV.